This entry describes one TCR beta chain. The sample is drawn from a study of blood T cell repertoires in COVID-19. V lost 6 bases to trimming and J lost 6 bases, with 15 bases between them. This CDR3 is built from 13 residues. The germline V gene encodes CDR1 LNHDA and CDR2 SQIVND (reference sequence). The repertoire was sequenced with immunoSEQ multiplex PCR; TCRdb's copy has only in-frame clones and lacks some. The table records roughly 220,000 clones, 80% to 90% of them present only once. The V gene is TRBV19, the J gene TRBJ2-7; D possibly corresponds to TRBD1 (6 bases). The clonotype originates from a woman aged 40 to 50 with acute COVID-19. Sequencing was performed on PBMCs or T cells enriched from blood (not recorded which). The CDR3 loop reads CASSSDRPLEQYF. The CDR3 nucleotides are TGTGCCAGTAGCTCGGACAGACCCCTCGAGCAGTACTTC.